The following is a TCR beta chain sequence with its context. The sample belongs to a study of blood T cell repertoires in COVID-19. CDR1 and CDR2 (germline): SGHTA, FQGNSA. This CDR3 contains 12 residues. Trimming took 4 bases from V and 7 from J; bases not matched to a gene: 0. Using immunoSEQ multiplex PCR, the repertoire was profiled, and TCRdb retains in-frame clones only, with some absent. This table has under 200,000 clones, approximately 84% appearing once. The source material was peripheral blood. This TCR derives from a middle-aged man who had recovered from COVID-19. The V call is TRBV7-2, the J call TRBJ2-4, with TRBD1 matching over 8 bases. CDR3 coding DNA: TGTGCCAGCAGCTGGACAGGGAACATTCAGTACTTC. It translates to CASSWTGNIQYF. The full variable domain, rest sourced from reference TRBV7-2 and TRBJ2-4, is GAGVSQSPSNKVTEKGKDVELRCDPISGHTALYWYRQSLGQGLEFLIYFQGNSAPDKSGLPSDRFSAERTGGSVSTLTIQRTQQEDSAVYLCASSWTGNIQYFGAGTRLSVL.